These 10 T cell receptor beta chains came from one sample sequenced in a study of OX40 agonist ivuxolimab in advanced cancers. TCRdb's table, derived via immunoSEQ multiplex PCR, lists solely in-frame clones and lacks some. The sample consists of tens of thousands of clones, 90% to 95% of them appearing once. This specimen consisted of CD4+ or CD8+ T cells sorted from blood, obtained in a trial of the OX40 agonist ivuxolimab. The receptors stem from an adult with an advanced solid tumor such as melanoma, head and neck, liver or kidney cancer.

The J gene is TRBJ2-2, the V gene TRBV29-1, with 7 nucleotides matching TRBD2. The length of the CDR3 is 21 residues. J gave up 0 bases and V 3 bases, and 22 bases lay outside the gene matches. CDR1 and CDR2 (germline): SQVTM, ANQGSEA. DNA for the CDR3: TGCAGCGTTGAGGGGGTGGGAGCGTGGGAGGGCCGACTTACGAACACCGGGGAGCTGTTTTTT. This sequence encodes CSVEGVGAWEGRLTNTGELFF.

CDR3 loop: CASSHRLGSYEQYF. The CDR3 nucleotides are TGTGCCAGCAGCCACAGGCTGGGCTCCTACGAGCAGTACTTC. The chain joins TRBV7-6 to TRBJ2-7; weak D call: TRBD1 (5 bases). CDR1 is SGHVS and CDR2 is FNYEAQ in the germline V gene. The CDR3 length is 14 residues. The ends were cut back, 5 bases at V and 0 bases at J, with 11 bases in the middle.

The chain has TRBV6-5 and TRBJ1-1; the D gene is possibly TRBD1 (5 bases). Germline assignment: CDR1 MNHEY and CDR2 SVGAGI. Trimming stripped 2 bases from V and 2 bases from J, with 9 bases between. The CDR3 is made up of 14 amino acids. The CDR3 sequence: CASSYRGGNTEAFF. The CDR3 region has the DNA TGTGCCAGCAGTTACCGTGGGGGTAACACTGAAGCTTTCTTT.

This clone was seen only a few times. The chain links TRBV27 to TRBJ2-2; D call uncertain. The germline CDR1 and CDR2 sequences are MNHEY and SMNVEV (reference sequence). Deletions cut 3 bases from V and 4 bases from J, with 9 bases between. CDR3 length: 14 amino acids. The CDR3 region is CASSFSDVTGELFF. The CDR3 DNA follows: TGTGCCAGCAGTTTCTCGGACGTCACCGGGGAGCTGTTTTTT.

The V and J genes are TRBV5-6 and TRBJ2-7; D unclear. Trimming took off 4 bases at V and 1 base at J, with 3 bases between the two ends. Germline assignment: CDR1 SGHDT and CDR2 YYEEEE. The CDR3 spans 11 residues. This CDR3 reads CASSRSYEQYF. DNA of the CDR3: TGTGCCAGCAGCCGATCCTACGAGCAGTACTTC.

This clone was detected a few times. Here the CDR3 DNA reads TGTGCCAGCAGACCAACAGGGCTAGAGGCTTTCTTT. Translation: CASRPTGLEAFF. The chain has TRBV7-9 and TRBJ1-1; tentatively, D is TRBD1 (6 bases). CDR3 size: 12 residues. The germline V and J ends were trimmed by 6 bases and 11 bases, with 16 bases remaining between them. Germline CDR1 is SEHNR and CDR2 is FQNEAQ (reference sequence). Complete variable domain (other parts from reference TRBV7-9 and TRBJ1-1): DTGVSQNPRHKITKRGQNVTFRCDPISEHNRLYWYRQTLGQGPEFLTYFQNEAQLEKSRLLSDRFSAERPKGSFSTLEIQRTEQGDSAMYLCASRPTGLEAFFGQGTRLTVV.

This chain links TRBV7-8 with TRBJ1-2, with D uncertain. The CDR3 runs to 15 residues. Trimming shortened V by 4 bases and J by 3 bases, and 15 bases separated the two germline ends. In germline, CDR1 is SGHVS, CDR2 FQNEAQ. The CDR3 DNA reads as TGTGCCAGCAGCTATACCCACACCGCCGACTATGGCTACACCTTC. Translated: CASSYTHTADYGYTF.

The CDR3 DNA is TGTGCCAGTAGTCTCTCCTGGGACCCCAAAACCTATGGCTACACCTTC. It specifies CASSLSWDPKTYGYTF. This rearrangement joins TRBV19 to TRBJ1-2, with D tentatively TRBD1 (5 bases). The CDR3 runs 16 residues. The germline CDR1 and CDR2 sequences are LNHDA and SQIVND (reference sequence). The germline V and J ends were trimmed by 5 bases and 4 bases, with 20 bases remaining between them.

The chain combines TRBV4-3 with TRBJ2-7; 7 bases align to TRBD2. From germline, CDR1 is LGHNA and CDR2 YSLEER. The CDR3 is 14 amino acids. Germline trimming cut 5 bases from V and 4 bases from J; bases unmatched to any gene: 8. The CDR3 DNA follows: TGCGCCAGCAGCGACACTAGCGAATCGTACGAGCAGTACTTC. Translated, it gives CASSDTSESYEQYF.

The rearrangement uses TRBV5-6 and TRBJ2-3; possibly TRBD1 for D (5 bases). The CDR3 is made up of 14 amino acids. The V gene's germline CDR1 is SGHDT and CDR2 YYEEEE. V was cut by 1 base and J by 3 bases, with 9 bases left in between. The CDR3 spells CASSLTQGTDTQYF. Here the CDR3 DNA reads TGTGCCAGCAGCTTGACCCAGGGTACAGATACGCAGTATTTT.